This TCR beta chain appears in the sequencing data of a study of beta chain features in type 1 diabetes. Points from the study as a whole: A moderate, significant TCRB CDR3 shortening appeared in type 1 diabetes across four CD4+ subsets. Short templates might get an advantage during PCR, and this would be equal in patients and controls.

Blood was drawn once from each donor into heparinised tubes. The draws averaged approximately 120 mL. This clone occurred a few times. The antigen remains undetermined. Germline assignment: CDR1 LNHNV and CDR2 YYDKDF (reference sequence). V lost 0 bases and J 0 bases, leaving 8 bases between the germline ends. The CDR3 has 15 residues. Reverse transcription of all isolated RNA meant that expressed TCRB transcripts were sequenced. Sequenced by immunoSEQ multiplex PCR; TCRdb stores in-frame clones only, minus some. This sample has approximately 730,000 clones; around 15% occur once, and the top ten carry approximately 0.022%.

The clonotype comes from a man aged 18 to 30 with type 1 diabetes. The sequenced sample consisted of naive CD4+ T cells from blood. This chain joins TRBV15 and TRBJ2-5; the D is unclear. CDR3 residues: CATSRDLGYQETQYF. The CDR3, as DNA: TGTGCCACCAGCAGAGACCTAGGGTACCAAGAGACCCAGTACTTC.